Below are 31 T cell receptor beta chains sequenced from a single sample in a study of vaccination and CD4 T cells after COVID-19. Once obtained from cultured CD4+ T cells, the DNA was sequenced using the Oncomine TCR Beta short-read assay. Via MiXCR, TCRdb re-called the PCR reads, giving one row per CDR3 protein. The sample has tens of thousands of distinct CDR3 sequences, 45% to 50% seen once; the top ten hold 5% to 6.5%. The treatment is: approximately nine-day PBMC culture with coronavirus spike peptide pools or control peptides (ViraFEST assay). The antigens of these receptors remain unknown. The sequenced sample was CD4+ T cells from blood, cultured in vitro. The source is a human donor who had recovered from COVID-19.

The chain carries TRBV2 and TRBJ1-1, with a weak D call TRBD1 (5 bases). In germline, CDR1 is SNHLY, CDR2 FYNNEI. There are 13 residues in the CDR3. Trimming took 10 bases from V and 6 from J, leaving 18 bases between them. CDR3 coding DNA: TGTGCCAACTCCCGGGCTTGGGGGGCTGAAGCTTTCTTT. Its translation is CANSRAWGAEAFF.

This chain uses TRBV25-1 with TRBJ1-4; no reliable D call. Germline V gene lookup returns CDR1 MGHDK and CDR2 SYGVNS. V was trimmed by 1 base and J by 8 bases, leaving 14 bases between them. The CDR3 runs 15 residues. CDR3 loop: CASSEFAGFKEKLFF. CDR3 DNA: TGTGCCAGCAGTGAATTCGCAGGTTTTAAGGAAAAACTGTTTTTT.

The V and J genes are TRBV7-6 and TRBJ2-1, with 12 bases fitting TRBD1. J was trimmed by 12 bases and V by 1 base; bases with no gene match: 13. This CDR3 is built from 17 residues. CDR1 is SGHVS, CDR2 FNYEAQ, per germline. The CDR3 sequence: CASSLDLRGQGALGQFF. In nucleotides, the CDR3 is TGTGCCAGCAGCTTAGATCTGCGGGGACAGGGGGCTTTAGGGCAGTTCTTC.

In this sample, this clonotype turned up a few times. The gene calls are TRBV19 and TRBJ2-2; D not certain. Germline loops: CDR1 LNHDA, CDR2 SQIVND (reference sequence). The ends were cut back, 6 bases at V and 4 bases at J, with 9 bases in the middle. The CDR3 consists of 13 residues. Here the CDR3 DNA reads TGTGCCAGTAGCTCTATGGGCACCGGGGAGCTGTTTTTT. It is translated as CASSSMGTGELFF. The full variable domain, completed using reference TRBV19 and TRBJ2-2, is DGGITQSPKYLFRKEGQNVTLSCEQNLNHDAMYWYRQDPGQGLRLIYYSQIVNDFQKGDIAEGYSVSREKKESFPLTVTSAQKNPTAFYLCASSSMGTGELFFGEGSRLTVL.

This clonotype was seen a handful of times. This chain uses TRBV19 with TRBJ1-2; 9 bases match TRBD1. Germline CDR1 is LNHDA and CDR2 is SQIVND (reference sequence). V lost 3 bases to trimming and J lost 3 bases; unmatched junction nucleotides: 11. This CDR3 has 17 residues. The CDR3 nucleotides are TGTGCCAGTAGTATCGACCTGGGACAGGGTGGCCACTATGGCTACACCTTC. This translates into CASSIDLGQGGHYGYTF.

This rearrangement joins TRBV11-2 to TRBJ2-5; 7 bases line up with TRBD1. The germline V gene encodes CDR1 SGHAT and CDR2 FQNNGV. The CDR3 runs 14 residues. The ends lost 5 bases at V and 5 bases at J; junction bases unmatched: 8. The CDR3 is CASSLQGMGETQYF. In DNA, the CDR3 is TGTGCCAGCAGCCTACAGGGGATGGGGGAGACCCAGTACTTC.

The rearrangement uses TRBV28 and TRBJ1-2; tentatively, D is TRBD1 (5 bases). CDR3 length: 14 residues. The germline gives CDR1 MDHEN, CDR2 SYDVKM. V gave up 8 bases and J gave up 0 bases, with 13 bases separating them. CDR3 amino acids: CASAFGGTNYGYTF. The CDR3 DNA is TGTGCCAGCGCGTTCGGGGGAACTAACTATGGCTACACCTTC.

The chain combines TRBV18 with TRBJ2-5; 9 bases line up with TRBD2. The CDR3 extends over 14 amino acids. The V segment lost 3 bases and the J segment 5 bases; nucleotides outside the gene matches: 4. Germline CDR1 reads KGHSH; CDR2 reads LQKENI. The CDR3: CASSPGLASETQYF. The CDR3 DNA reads TGTGCCAGCTCACCCGGACTAGCGTCTGAGACCCAGTACTTC.

The CDR3 DNA follows: TGTGCCAGCAGTAGGGCGACAGGGGGCTCATCGGGAGAGCAGTTCTTC. It yields the protein CASSRATGGSSGEQFF. This chain uses TRBV2 with TRBJ2-1; 10 positions match TRBD1. V was pared by 5 bases and J by 10 bases, with 14 bases of the junction left unmatched. The CDR3 runs to 16 residues. CDR1 SNHLY and CDR2 FYNNEI come from the germline V gene.

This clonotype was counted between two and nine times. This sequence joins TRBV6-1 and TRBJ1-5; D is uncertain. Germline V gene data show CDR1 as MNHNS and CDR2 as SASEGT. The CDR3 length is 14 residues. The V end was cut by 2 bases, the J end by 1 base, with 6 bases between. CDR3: CASSEQVSNQPQHF. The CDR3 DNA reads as TGTGCCAGCAGTGAACAGGTCAGCAATCAGCCCCAGCATTTT.

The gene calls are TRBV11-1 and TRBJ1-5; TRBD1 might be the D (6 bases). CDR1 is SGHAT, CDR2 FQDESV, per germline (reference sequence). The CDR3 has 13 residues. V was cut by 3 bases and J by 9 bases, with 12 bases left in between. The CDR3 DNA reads TGTGCCAGCAGCTTGAGGGGGGGTGGGCCCCAGCATTTT. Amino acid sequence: CASSLRGGGPQHF.

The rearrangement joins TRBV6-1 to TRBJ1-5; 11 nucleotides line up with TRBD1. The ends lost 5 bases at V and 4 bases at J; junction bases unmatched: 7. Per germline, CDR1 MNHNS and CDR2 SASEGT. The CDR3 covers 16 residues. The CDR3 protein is CASSRGDRGANQPQHF. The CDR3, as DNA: TGTGCCAGCAGTCGGGGGGACAGGGGGGCGAATCAGCCCCAGCATTTT.

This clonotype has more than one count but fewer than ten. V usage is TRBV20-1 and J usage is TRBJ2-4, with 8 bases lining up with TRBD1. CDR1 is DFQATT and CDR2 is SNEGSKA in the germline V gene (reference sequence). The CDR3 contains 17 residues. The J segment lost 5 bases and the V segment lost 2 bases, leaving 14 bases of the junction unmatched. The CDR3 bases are TGCAGTGCTAGACAAGGGTCCCGCAGGGGGCGAGAAAACATTCAGTACTTC. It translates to CSARQGSRRGRENIQYF.

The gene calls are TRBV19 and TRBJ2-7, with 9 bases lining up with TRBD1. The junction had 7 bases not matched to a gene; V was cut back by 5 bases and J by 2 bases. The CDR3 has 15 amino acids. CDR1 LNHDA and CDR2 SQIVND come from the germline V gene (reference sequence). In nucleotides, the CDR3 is TGTGCCAGTAGTGACGGGACAGGGCCGGCCTACGAGCAGTACTTC. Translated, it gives CASSDGTGPAYEQYF. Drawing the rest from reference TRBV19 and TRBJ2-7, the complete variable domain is DGGITQSPKYLFRKEGQNVTLSCEQNLNHDAMYWYRQDPGQGLRLIYYSQIVNDFQKGDIAEGYSVSREKKESFPLTVTSAQKNPTAFYLCASSDGTGPAYEQYFGPGTRLTVT.

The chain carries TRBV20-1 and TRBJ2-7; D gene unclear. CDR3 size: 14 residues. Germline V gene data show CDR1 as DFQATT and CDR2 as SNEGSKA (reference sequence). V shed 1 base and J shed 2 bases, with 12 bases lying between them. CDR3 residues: CSARGWRDPYEQYF. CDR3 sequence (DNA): TGCAGTGCTAGAGGTTGGCGAGACCCCTACGAGCAGTACTTC.

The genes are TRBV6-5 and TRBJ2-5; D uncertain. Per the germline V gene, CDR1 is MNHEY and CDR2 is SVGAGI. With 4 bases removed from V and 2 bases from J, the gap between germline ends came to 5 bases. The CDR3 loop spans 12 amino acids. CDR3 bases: TGTGCCAGCAGTTCACCACAAGAGACCCAGTACTTC. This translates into CASSSPQETQYF.

Here the CDR3 DNA reads TGTGCCAGTAGTATAGTCTGGACAGGGAATCAGCCCCAGCATTTT. It specifies CASSIVWTGNQPQHF. V and J are TRBV19 and TRBJ1-5; TRBD1 agrees at 8 bases. CDR3 length: 15 amino acids. V was pared by 1 base and J by 4 bases, with 3 bases of the junction left unmatched. Germline loops: CDR1 LNHDA, CDR2 SQIVND (reference sequence).

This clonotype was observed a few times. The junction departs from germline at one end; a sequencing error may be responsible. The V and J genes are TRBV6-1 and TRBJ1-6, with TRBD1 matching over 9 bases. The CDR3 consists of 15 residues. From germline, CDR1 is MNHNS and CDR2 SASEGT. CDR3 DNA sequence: TGTGCCAGCAGAGAAGACAGGGGGAGAGTTTCACCCCTCCACTTT. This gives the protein CASREDRGRVSPLHF.

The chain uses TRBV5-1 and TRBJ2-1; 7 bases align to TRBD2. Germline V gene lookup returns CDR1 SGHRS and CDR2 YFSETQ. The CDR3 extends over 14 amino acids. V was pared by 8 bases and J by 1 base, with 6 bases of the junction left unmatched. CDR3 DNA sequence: TGCGCCAGTTCTGGGGGGGGATCCTACAATGAGCAGTTCTTC. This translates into CASSGGGSYNEQFF.

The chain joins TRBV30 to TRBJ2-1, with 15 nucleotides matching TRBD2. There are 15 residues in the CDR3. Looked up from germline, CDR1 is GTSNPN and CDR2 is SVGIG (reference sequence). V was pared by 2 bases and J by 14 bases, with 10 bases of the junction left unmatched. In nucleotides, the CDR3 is TGTGCCTGGAGTCTAGGACTAGCGGGAGGGTTAGGAGAGTTCTTC. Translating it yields CAWSLGLAGGLGEFF. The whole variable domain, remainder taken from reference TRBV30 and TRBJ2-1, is SQTIHQWPATLVQPVGSPLSLECTVEGTSNPNLYWYRQAAGRGLQLLFYSVGIGQISSEVPQNLSASRPQDRQFILSSKKLLLSDSGFYLCAWSLGLAGGLGEFFGPGTRLTVL.

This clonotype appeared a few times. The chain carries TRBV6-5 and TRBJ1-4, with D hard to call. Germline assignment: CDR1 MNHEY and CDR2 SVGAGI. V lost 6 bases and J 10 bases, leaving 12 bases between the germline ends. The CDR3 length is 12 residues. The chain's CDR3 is CASRYMTGKLFF. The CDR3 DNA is TGTGCCAGCAGATACATGACCGGAAAACTGTTTTTT.

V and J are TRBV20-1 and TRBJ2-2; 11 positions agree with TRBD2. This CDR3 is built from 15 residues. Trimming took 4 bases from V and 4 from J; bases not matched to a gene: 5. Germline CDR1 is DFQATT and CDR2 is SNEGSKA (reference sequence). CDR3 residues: CSAKRLAGSTGELFF. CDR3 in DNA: TGCAGTGCTAAAAGACTAGCGGGGAGCACCGGGGAGCTGTTTTTT.

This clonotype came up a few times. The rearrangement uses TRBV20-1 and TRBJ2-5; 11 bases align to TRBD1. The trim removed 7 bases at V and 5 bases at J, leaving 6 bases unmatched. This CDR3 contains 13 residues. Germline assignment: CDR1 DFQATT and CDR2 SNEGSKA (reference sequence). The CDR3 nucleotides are TGCAGTGTTCCGGGACAGGGGGTTGAGACCCAGTACTTC. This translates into CSVPGQGVETQYF.

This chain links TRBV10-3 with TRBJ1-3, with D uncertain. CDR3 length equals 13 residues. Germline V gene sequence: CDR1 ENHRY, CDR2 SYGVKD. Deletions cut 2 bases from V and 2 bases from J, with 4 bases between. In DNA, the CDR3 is TGTGCCATCAGTGAGAGTACTGGAAACACCATATATTTT. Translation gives CAISESTGNTIYF.

CDR3 DNA: TGCGCCAGCAGCCATCCCGGGACAGGGGTCATGAACACTGAAGCTTTCTTT. Protein sequence: CASSHPGTGVMNTEAFF. The chain links TRBV4-1 to TRBJ1-1, with TRBD1 matching 10 bases. The CDR3 contains 17 residues. Germline V gene sequence: CDR1 MGHRA, CDR2 YSYEKL. The V and J ends lost 3 bases and 0 bases, in that order; junction bases with no gene match: 7.

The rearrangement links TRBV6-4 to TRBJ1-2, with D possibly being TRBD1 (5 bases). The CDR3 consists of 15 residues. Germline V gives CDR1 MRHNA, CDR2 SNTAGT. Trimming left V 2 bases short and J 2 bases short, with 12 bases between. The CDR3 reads CASSDTDRGNYGYTF. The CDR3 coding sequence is TGTGCCAGCAGTGACACCGACAGAGGGAACTATGGCTACACCTTC.

The CDR3, as DNA: TGTGCCAGTAGTAGGGACAGGGCTACGTATGGCTACACCTTC. As protein: CASSRDRATYGYTF. This chain links TRBV19 with TRBJ1-2, with 9 positions matching TRBD1. CDR1 is LNHDA, CDR2 SQIVND, per germline (reference sequence). The CDR3 is made up of 14 amino acids. The V and J ends lost 4 bases and 5 bases, in that order; junction bases with no gene match: 5.

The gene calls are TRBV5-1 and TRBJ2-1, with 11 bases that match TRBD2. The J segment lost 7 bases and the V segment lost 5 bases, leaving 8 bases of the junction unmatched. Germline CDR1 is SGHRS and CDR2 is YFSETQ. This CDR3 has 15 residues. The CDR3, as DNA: TGCGCCAGCAGTTCTACTAGCGGGGGTTGGAATGAGCAGTTCTTC. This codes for CASSSTSGGWNEQFF.

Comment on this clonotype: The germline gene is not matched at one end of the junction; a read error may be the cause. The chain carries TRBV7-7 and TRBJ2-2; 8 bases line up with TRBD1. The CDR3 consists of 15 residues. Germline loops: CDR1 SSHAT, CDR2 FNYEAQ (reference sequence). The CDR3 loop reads CASSQDRANTGELFF. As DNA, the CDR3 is TGTGCTAGCAGCCAGGACAGGGCGAACACCGGGGAGCTGTTTTTT.

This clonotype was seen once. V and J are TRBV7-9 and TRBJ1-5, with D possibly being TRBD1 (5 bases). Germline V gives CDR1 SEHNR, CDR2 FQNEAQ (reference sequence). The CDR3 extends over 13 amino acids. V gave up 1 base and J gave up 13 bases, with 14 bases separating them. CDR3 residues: CASSLVEDSRQHF. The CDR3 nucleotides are TGTGCCAGCAGCTTAGTAGAAGACAGCCGGCAGCATTTT.

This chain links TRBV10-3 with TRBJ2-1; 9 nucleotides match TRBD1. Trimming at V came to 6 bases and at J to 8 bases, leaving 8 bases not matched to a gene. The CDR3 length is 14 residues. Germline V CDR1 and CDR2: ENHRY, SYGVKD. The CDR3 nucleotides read TGTGCCATCAGACCCGGGACAGGGAGCGATGAGCAGTTCTTC. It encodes CAIRPGTGSDEQFF.